This passage covers 31 T cell receptor beta chains from one sample sequenced in a study of blood T cell repertoires in COVID-19. Sequencing was performed with immunoSEQ multiplex PCR; in TCRdb, only in-frame clones are kept and a portion is missing. The repertoire holds about 34,000 clones, with 81% as singletons. The sample comprised peripheral blood. The receptors were sampled from a man aged 65 to 85 with COVID-19, enrolled during active disease.

The chain carries TRBV7-2 and TRBJ2-7; TRBD2 aligns across 9 bases. J gave up 0 bases and V 4 bases, and 4 bases lay outside the gene matches. There are 15 residues in the CDR3. Germline lookup yields CDR1 SGHTA and CDR2 FQGNSA. The CDR3 loop reads CASSYPGLASYEQYF. The DNA of the CDR3 is TGTGCCAGCAGCTATCCGGGACTAGCCTCCTACGAGCAGTACTTC. The variable domain in full, completed from reference TRBV7-2 and TRBJ2-7, reads GAGVSQSPSNKVTEKGKDVELRCDPISGHTALYWYRQSLGQGLEFLIYFQGNSAPDKSGLPSDRFSAERTGGSVSTLTIQRTQQEDSAVYLCASSYPGLASYEQYFGPGTRLTVT.

The chain uses TRBV5-5 and TRBJ2-7, with TRBD2 matching 11 bases. In germline, CDR1 is SGHKS, CDR2 YYEKEE (reference sequence). The ends lost 3 bases at V and 0 bases at J; junction bases unmatched: 2. There are 15 residues in the CDR3. CDR3 sequence: CASSSLAGVSYEQYF. The CDR3 nucleotides are TGTGCCAGCAGCTCACTAGCGGGAGTCTCCTACGAGCAGTACTTC.

This clone has only one observation. V is TRBV5-6 and J is TRBJ2-7; D possibly corresponds to TRBD2 (5 bases). Germline V gene sequence: CDR1 SGHDT, CDR2 YYEEEE. The V end was cut by 4 bases, the J end by 3 bases, with 20 bases between. The CDR3 covers 16 residues. In nucleotides, the CDR3 is TGTGCCAGCAGCCCACCCCTAGGGAGCGCCGGCTACGAGCAGTACTTC. Translated, it gives CASSPPLGSAGYEQYF.

This clone was seen once. The chain links TRBV2 to TRBJ2-1; D is undetermined. Deletions cut 0 bases from V and 10 bases from J, with 13 bases between. CDR3 length: 14 amino acids. Germline V gene sequence: CDR1 SNHLY, CDR2 FYNNEI. The CDR3 DNA reads as TGTGCCAGCAGTGAAGCGCTATGGAGCCTAGAGCAGTTCTTC. Its translation: CASSEALWSLEQFF.

The chain uses TRBV6-5 and TRBJ1-2, with TRBD1 matching over 11 bases. Germline values: CDR1 MNHEY, CDR2 SVGAGI. V lost 5 bases, J lost 2 bases, and 4 bases stayed unmatched. The CDR3 has 15 amino acids. The CDR3 nucleotides read TGTGCCAGCAGTACCAGGACAGGGGGCAACTATGGCTACACCTTC. It is translated as CASSTRTGGNYGYTF.

The chain couples TRBV7-6 to TRBJ2-5; 13 positions match TRBD2. The CDR3 runs 18 residues. J was trimmed by 0 bases and V by 5 bases; bases with no gene match: 9. Germline V CDR1 and CDR2: SGHVS, FNYEAQ. In nucleotides, the CDR3 is TGTGCCAGCAGCCTAGGACTAGCGGGAGCGGCGTACCAAGAGACCCAGTACTTC. This encodes CASSLGLAGAAYQETQYF.

The CDR3 sequence is CASSLTGYEQYF. In DNA form, the CDR3 reads TGTGCCAGCAGTTTGACGGGCTACGAGCAGTACTTC. This chain uses TRBV28 with TRBJ2-7; no definite D call. Between the trimmed V and J ends, which lost 3 bases and 3 bases, there was a span of 6 bases. This CDR3 spans 12 amino acids. CDR1 and CDR2 (germline): MDHEN, SYDVKM.

The J gene is TRBJ1-2, the V gene TRBV28; 9 bases map to TRBD1. This CDR3 has 13 amino acids. Losses at the gene ends were 2 bases for V and 8 bases for J; bases not matched to a gene: 3. Germline values: CDR1 MDHEN, CDR2 SYDVKM. DNA for the CDR3: TGTGCCAGCAGTTTAACAGGGGGCGGAGGCTACACCTTC. It is translated as CASSLTGGGGYTF.

The chain links TRBV7-2 to TRBJ1-5; TRBD1 aligns across 7 bases. V shed 5 bases, J shed 0 bases, and the junction held 4 bases outside the gene matches. The CDR3 contains 15 residues. Germline lookup yields CDR1 SGHTA and CDR2 FQGNSA. CDR3 in DNA: TGTGCCAGCAGCCCACAGGGGTATAGCAATCAGCCCCAGCATTTT. It specifies CASSPQGYSNQPQHF.

This clone was counted only a few times. The V gene is TRBV7-2, the J gene TRBJ1-5; 7 bases fit TRBD1. V lost 5 bases and J lost 7; bases outside the gene matches: 8. Germline assignment: CDR1 SGHTA and CDR2 FQGNSA. The CDR3 length is 14 residues. Written as DNA, the CDR3 is TGTGCCAGCAGCCCATCCAGGGGGAACCAGCCCCAGCATTTT. The encoded protein is CASSPSRGNQPQHF.

Worth noting for this clone: The junction and the germline gene differ at one end; a read error may be behind it. The chain has TRBV27 and TRBJ2-7; the match to TRBD1 covers 7 bases. CDR1 is MNHEY, CDR2 SMNVEV, per germline (reference sequence). CDR3 length: 14 amino acids. For the CDR3, the DNA is TGTGCCAGCAGTTTATCGTCTACTTTCGGGACAGCTAGTTTC. Protein product: CASSLSSTFGTASF.

The CDR3 DNA reads TGTGCCAGCAGCCCGGACCAGGGTGCTTCACCCCTCCACTTT. Translating it yields CASSPDQGASPLHF. This chain joins TRBV7-8 and TRBJ1-6; tentatively, D is TRBD1 (5 bases). Germline CDR1 is SGHVS and CDR2 is FQNEAQ. V lost 5 bases to trimming and J lost 9 bases, with 14 bases between them. There are 14 residues in the CDR3.

V usage is TRBV5-1 and J usage is TRBJ2-3; 9 nucleotides agree with TRBD1. J gave up 11 bases and V 4 bases, and 14 bases lay outside the gene matches. Germline V gene sequence: CDR1 SGHRS, CDR2 YFSETQ. The CDR3 is 15 amino acids. CDR3 sequence reads: CASSRSRDRARGQYF. CDR3 coding DNA: TGCGCCAGCAGCCGGTCCCGGGACAGGGCCCGCGGGCAGTATTTT.

This chain connects TRBV7-9 to TRBJ1-3; 10 bases fit TRBD1. CDR1 SEHNR and CDR2 FQNEAQ come from the germline V gene (reference sequence). V shed 3 bases, J shed 1 base, and the junction held 6 bases outside the gene matches. This CDR3 comprises 17 residues. Here the CDR3 reads CASSFPWTGGSGNTIYF. CDR3 in DNA: TGTGCCAGCAGCTTTCCCTGGACAGGGGGGTCTGGAAACACCATATATTTT. The full variable domain, completed using reference TRBV7-9 and TRBJ1-3, is DTGVSQNPRHKITKRGQNVTFRCDPISEHNRLYWYRQTLGQGPEFLTYFQNEAQLEKSRLLSDRFSAERPKGSFSTLEIQRTEQGDSAMYLCASSFPWTGGSGNTIYFGEGSWLTVV.

The V and J genes are TRBV19 and TRBJ1-5; the D gene is possibly TRBD1 (6 bases). The V gene lost 6 bases and the J gene lost 2 bases, with 14 bases spanning the gap. Germline CDR1 reads LNHDA; CDR2 reads SQIVND (reference sequence). The CDR3 has 15 amino acids. For the CDR3, the DNA is TGTGCCAGTAGCCTGACAGGCGTCCGCAATCAGCCCCAGCATTTT. Its protein is CASSLTGVRNQPQHF.

This chain connects TRBV28 to TRBJ2-7; TRBD2 aligns across 8 bases. After removal of 6 bases from V and 2 bases from J, the junction contained 6 bases not matched to a gene. This CDR3 has 14 amino acids. The germline V gene has CDR1 MDHEN and CDR2 SYDVKM. The CDR3 bases are TGTGCCAGCAGGTTAAGCGGGAGTCCCTACGAGCAGTACTTC. Protein sequence: CASRLSGSPYEQYF.

DNA for the CDR3: TGCAGCGTTCTCAGGGTCGGCGGGGAGCTGTTTTTT. Amino acids: CSVLRVGGELFF. This chain joins TRBV29-1 and TRBJ2-2; TRBD1 is a possible D gene (5 bases). From germline, CDR1 is SQVTM and CDR2 ANQGSEA. Trimming left V 5 bases short and J 7 bases short, with 11 bases between. The CDR3 covers 12 residues.

This chain uses TRBV7-2 with TRBJ1-1; D possibly corresponds to TRBD1 (5 bases). Deletions cut 5 bases from V and 5 bases from J, with 12 bases between. Germline CDR1 is SGHTA and CDR2 is FQGNSA. The length of the CDR3 is 13 residues. The CDR3 loop reads CASSPLRGTEAFF. The CDR3 DNA reads TGTGCCAGCAGCCCCCTTCGGGGGACTGAAGCTTTCTTT.

This chain connects TRBV15 to TRBJ2-1; D is perhaps TRBD1 (5 bases). Trimming stripped 8 bases from V and 8 bases from J, with 19 bases between. The CDR3 is 14 amino acids. Germline loops: CDR1 LNHNV, CDR2 YYDKDF (reference sequence). The CDR3 here is CATWRSTSRDEQFF. CDR3 DNA sequence: TGTGCCACCTGGCGGTCCACGAGCAGGGATGAGCAGTTCTTC.

The rearrangement joins TRBV6-5 to TRBJ2-1, with D possibly matching TRBD2 (6 bases). Trimming stripped 3 bases from V and 9 bases from J, with 9 bases between. The CDR3 length is 12 residues. Looked up from germline, CDR1 is MNHEY and CDR2 is SVGAGI. CDR3 region: CASSYRLGEQFF. CDR3 DNA: TGTGCCAGCAGTTATCGACTAGGTGAGCAGTTCTTC.

A single count supports this clone. J is TRBJ1-2 and V is TRBV7-9; 7 positions match TRBD1. The germline CDR1 and CDR2 sequences are SEHNR and FQNEAQ (reference sequence). The CDR3 length is 14 residues. V lost 0 bases to trimming and J lost 6 bases; unmatched junction nucleotides: 4. DNA for the CDR3: TGTGCCAGCAGCTTAGCGCGGACAGGTGATGGCTACACCTTC. Amino acids: CASSLARTGDGYTF.

J is TRBJ2-1 and V is TRBV18, with 9 bases aligning to TRBD2. This CDR3 comprises 17 residues. Per the germline V gene, CDR1 is KGHSH and CDR2 is LQKENI. The V gene end was trimmed by 3 bases and the J gene end by 8 bases; junction bases not matched to a gene: 14. CDR3 nucleotides: TGTGCCAGCTCACCTCCGGGGGCGCCTAGCGGGATTCATGAGCAGTTCTTC. It specifies CASSPPGAPSGIHEQFF. Based on the CDR3 plus reference TRBV18 and TRBJ2-1, the full variable domain is NAGVMQNPRHLVRRRGQEARLRCSPMKGHSHVYWYRQLPEEGLKFMVYLQKENIIDESGMPKERFSAEFPKEGPSILRIQQVVRGDSAAYFCASSPPGAPSGIHEQFFGPGTRLTVL.

V usage is TRBV5-4 and J usage is TRBJ2-7; 8 bases map to TRBD2. CDR3 length equals 15 residues. Trimming removed 6 bases from V and 3 bases from J; junction bases left unmatched: 11. Germline V gene data show CDR1 as SGHNT and CDR2 as YYREEE (reference sequence). The chain's CDR3 is CASTPPGGRSYEQYF. In DNA, the CDR3 is TGTGCCAGCACACCCCCAGGCGGGAGGAGCTACGAGCAGTACTTC.

A single count supports this clone. The sample contains more than one DNA sequence encoding this CDR3. This chain links TRBV5-6 with TRBJ1-2; D ambiguous. The V gene's germline CDR1 is SGHDT and CDR2 YYEEEE. Trimming pared 0 bases from V and 3 bases from J, leaving 6 bases between. This CDR3 is built from 13 residues. The CDR3 DNA reads as TGTGCCAGCAGCTTGGTGGGAGACTATGGCTACACCTTC. This translates into CASSLVGDYGYTF.

The rearrangement uses TRBV5-1 and TRBJ2-1; no reliable D call. This CDR3 has 12 amino acids. The germline CDR1 and CDR2 sequences are SGHRS and YFSETQ. Trimming removed 5 bases from V and 6 bases from J, with 9 bases in between. The DNA of the CDR3 is TGCGCCAGCAGTAAGGAGCGCAATGAGCAGTTCTTC. Protein sequence: CASSKERNEQFF.

This clone was seen just once. The V and J genes are TRBV7-2 and TRBJ1-6; 12 positions agree with TRBD1. Germline V lookup: CDR1 SGHTA, CDR2 FQGNSA. Trimming at V came to 3 bases and at J to 10 bases, leaving 1 base not matched to a gene. The CDR3 is 14 amino acids. The CDR3 DNA sequence: TGTGCCAGCAGCTTGGGGACAGGGGGCTCACCCCTCCACTTT. Translation: CASSLGTGGSPLHF. The variable domain in full, completed from reference TRBV7-2 and TRBJ1-6, reads GAGVSQSPSNKVTEKGKDVELRCDPISGHTALYWYRQSLGQGLEFLIYFQGNSAPDKSGLPSDRFSAERTGGSVSTLTIQRTQQEDSAVYLCASSLGTGGSPLHFGNGTRLTVT.

This chain uses TRBV9 with TRBJ2-2, with D tentatively TRBD1 (6 bases). The V gene's germline CDR1 is SGDLS and CDR2 YYNGEE. V lost 2 bases and J 0 bases, leaving 11 bases between the germline ends. The CDR3 loop spans 16 amino acids. The chain's CDR3 is CASSVGDTTNTGELFF. Written as DNA, the CDR3 is TGTGCCAGCAGCGTTGGGGACACAACGAACACCGGGGAGCTGTTTTTT. Full variable domain (missing parts from reference TRBV9 and TRBJ2-2): DSGVTQTPKHLITATGQRVTLRCSPRSGDLSVYWYQQSLDQGLQFLIQYYNGEERAKGNILERFSAQQFPDLHSELNLSSLELGDSALYFCASSVGDTTNTGELFFGEGSRLTVL.

The chain has TRBV29-1 and TRBJ1-4; D gene uncertain. The germline V gene has CDR1 SQVTM and CDR2 ANQGSEA. V dropped 7 bases and J dropped 7 bases, with 19 bases sitting between them. The CDR3 has 14 amino acids. The CDR3 spells CSADTGKRAEKLFF. Here the CDR3 DNA reads TGCAGCGCCGACACGGGGAAAAGAGCTGAAAAACTGTTTTTT.

The gene calls are TRBV5-1 and TRBJ1-2, with 7 bases that match TRBD1. CDR1 and CDR2 from the germline V gene are SGHRS and YFSETQ. The V and J ends lost 2 bases and 3 bases, in that order; junction bases with no gene match: 4. This CDR3 has 14 amino acids. The CDR3 protein is CASSFTGEDYGYTF. The DNA for the CDR3 is TGCGCCAGCAGCTTCACAGGGGAGGACTATGGCTACACCTTC.

The chain recombines TRBV24-1 with TRBJ2-5; the D is unclear. From germline, CDR1 is KGHDR and CDR2 SFDVKD. Trimming removed 7 bases from V and 5 bases from J, with 10 bases in between. The CDR3 is 12 amino acids. CDR3 protein: CATRGAGETQYF. DNA for the CDR3: TGTGCCACCAGGGGCGCTGGGGAGACCCAGTACTTC.

The chain is built from TRBV27 and TRBJ2-7, with TRBD1 identical over 11 bases. Germline values: CDR1 MNHEY, CDR2 SMNVEV (reference sequence). This CDR3 comprises 13 residues. The V gene end was trimmed by 6 bases and the J gene end by 11 bases; junction bases not matched to a gene: 9. This CDR3 reads CASRGTGGFWEYF. The DNA for the CDR3 is TGTGCCAGCAGGGGGACAGGGGGTTTTTGGGAGTACTTC.